A single T cell receptor beta chain is shown here with its context. Its antigen is not known. This record comes from a study of cytomegalovirus exposure and HLA in healthy donors. V shed 9 bases and J 1 base; nucleotides not matched to a gene: 1. The CDR3 spans 13 residues. The germline gives CDR1 LNHDA, CDR2 SQIVND (reference sequence). Study-level findings and limits: Associated with cytomegalovirus, according to the listing, were 150 to 200 TCR beta chains.

Primers included in the PCR were 60 Vbeta and 13 Jbeta primers. Produced via immunoSEQ multiplex PCR; TCRdb's table is partial and in-frame only. Among approximately 140,000 clones listed, 75% were seen once. This TCR derives from a man aged 40-49 years in good health and CMV-seronegative. The sequencing input was PBMCs. The chain uses TRBV19 and TRBJ2-2; 8 bases agree with TRBD1. The CDR3 region has the DNA TGTGCCAGCGGACAGGGGAACACCGGGGAGCTGTTTTTT. Protein product: CASGQGNTGELFF.